The 21 T cell receptor beta chains in this list originate from one sample, sequenced in a study of T cell repertoires in cytomegalovirus infection. TCRdb used MiXCR to reprocess the reads, holding one entry per CDR3 protein. The sample has fewer than 200,000 distinct CDR3 sequences; approximately 9.6% are singletons. The sequenced sample consisted of PBMCs. Receptors originate from a human donor in good health (CMV status not recorded). Some clones in this sample may be carry-over from other donors' samples.

The V gene is TRBV12-3 or TRBV12-4, the J gene TRBJ2-7; D might be TRBD1 (6 bases). The V end was cut by 3 bases, the J end by 2 bases, with 20 bases between. There are 17 residues in the CDR3. The CDR3 DNA reads as TGTGCCAGCAGTTTTAGTTTCCCCCTCGGACAGCCCTACGAGCAGTACTTC. It is translated as CASSFSFPLGQPYEQYF.

This clonotype was detected ten times or more. The chain's CDR3 is CASSQEAVGSYNSPLHF. The CDR3, as DNA: TGCGCCAGCAGCCAAGAAGCAGTGGGATCCTATAATTCACCCCTCCACTTT. The chain carries TRBV4-1 and TRBJ1-6; D unresolved. This CDR3 comprises 17 residues. V dropped 0 bases and J dropped 1 base, with 10 bases sitting between them. CDR1 MGHRA and CDR2 YSYEKL come from the germline V gene.

This clonotype was seen repeatedly, ten times or more. The rearrangement links TRBV20-1 to TRBJ1-5, with D possibly being TRBD1 (5 bases). Between the trimmed V and J ends, which lost 0 bases and 1 base, there was a span of 10 bases. CDR1 DFQATT and CDR2 SNEGSKA come from the germline V gene (reference sequence). This CDR3 comprises 15 residues. The CDR3 DNA is TGCAGTGCTAGAGAACCCAGGGTCAGCAATCAGCCCCAGCATTTT. It specifies CSAREPRVSNQPQHF.

This clonotype was picked up many times. The chain joins TRBV12-3 or TRBV12-4 to TRBJ1-2, with D possibly TRBD1 on 6 matching bases. V lost 6 bases and J 0 bases, leaving 20 bases between the germline ends. This CDR3 contains 17 residues. The CDR3 nucleotides are TGTGCCAGCAGCTCCCTTGGGGGGGGCCCCTCTAACTATGGCTACACCTTC. Its protein is CASSSLGGGPSNYGYTF.

This clonotype was detected many times. The gene calls are TRBV7-6 and TRBJ2-1; no firm D call. The length of the CDR3 is 15 residues. The germline gives CDR1 SGHVS, CDR2 FNYEAQ. The V end was cut by 4 bases, the J end by 9 bases, with 19 bases between. CDR3 in DNA: TGTGCCAGCAGCTCAACAGATAAACCACGAGGTGAGCAGTTCTTC. Translating it yields CASSSTDKPRGEQFF.

This clonotype was detected many times. The rearrangement joins TRBV6-2 or TRBV6-3 to TRBJ2-5; TRBD1 aligns across 7 bases. In germline, CDR1 is MNHEY, CDR2 SVGEGT. The V segment lost 5 bases and the J segment 4 bases; nucleotides outside the gene matches: 4. The CDR3 is made up of 13 amino acids. CDR3 sequence (DNA): TGTGCCAGCAGTGGACAGGTTCCAGAGACCCAGTACTTC. It translates to CASSGQVPETQYF.

This clonotype was seen many times. V usage is TRBV7-9 and J usage is TRBJ1-2; D gene uncertain. Trimming took 4 bases from V and 7 from J, leaving 7 bases between them. The CDR3 extends over 11 amino acids. Germline CDR1 reads SEHNR; CDR2 reads FQNEAQ (reference sequence). The CDR3 DNA is TGTGCCAGCAGCTCCACCCGTGGCTACACCTTC. Its protein is CASSSTRGYTF.

The chain is built from TRBV7-9 and TRBJ1-2, with D possibly TRBD1 on 5 matching bases. Per the germline V gene, CDR1 is SEHNR and CDR2 is FQNEAQ (reference sequence). This CDR3 has 13 amino acids. Trimming took 10 bases from V and 7 from J, leaving 19 bases between them. The CDR3 here is CATAWDRGPGYTF. CDR3 in DNA: TGTGCCACCGCTTGGGACCGCGGACCTGGCTACACCTTC.

Many counts were recorded for this clonotype. The chain joins TRBV7-9 to TRBJ1-1; D is possibly TRBD1 (5 bases). Trimming stripped 6 bases from V and 7 bases from J, with 12 bases between. CDR1 and CDR2 from the germline V gene are SEHNR and FQNEAQ (reference sequence). The CDR3 is 12 amino acids. CDR3 loop: CASRTGTLEAFF. For the CDR3, the DNA is TGTGCCAGCAGAACAGGAACTCTTGAAGCTTTCTTT.

The V and J genes are TRBV29-1 and TRBJ2-7, with 7 bases matching TRBD1. Germline V gene lookup returns CDR1 SQVTM and CDR2 ANQGSEA. The CDR3 consists of 13 residues. The CDR3: CSARRQGAYEQYF. The CDR3 DNA reads as TGCAGTGCAAGACGGCAGGGGGCCTACGAGCAGTACTTC.

The sample holds many counts of this clonotype. The chain recombines TRBV7-2 with TRBJ2-3, with D unclear. The CDR3 is made up of 12 amino acids. Germline V gene lookup returns CDR1 SGHTA and CDR2 FQGNSA. The V end lost 5 bases, the J end lost 2 bases, and 5 bases lay between the germline ends. The CDR3 DNA is TGTGCCAGCAGCGATATCACAGATACGCAGTATTTT. This sequence encodes CASSDITDTQYF.

This clonotype was detected a few times. This chain links TRBV7-9 with TRBJ2-7; 8 bases line up with TRBD1. The ends lost 4 bases at V and 4 bases at J; junction bases unmatched: 9. Germline V gene lookup returns CDR1 SEHNR and CDR2 FQNEAQ (reference sequence). The CDR3 is 15 amino acids. CDR3 amino acids: CASSYTRQGPYEQYF. The CDR3 DNA follows: TGTGCCAGCAGCTACACCAGACAGGGGCCGTACGAGCAGTACTTC.

This clonotype showed up many times. This sequence joins TRBV12-3 or TRBV12-4 and TRBJ2-1; 9 bases line up with TRBD1. V shed 1 base and J 6 bases; nucleotides not matched to a gene: 4. The CDR3 is 15 residues long. CDR3 sequence (DNA): TGTGCCAGCAGTTTAGGGACAGGGGTGGCCAATGAGCAGTTCTTC. Translating it yields CASSLGTGVANEQFF.

This clonotype came up many times. This sequence joins TRBV7-2 and TRBJ2-5; 10 bases fit TRBD2. CDR1 and CDR2 (germline): SGHTA, FQGNSA. The CDR3 has 15 amino acids. Trimming removed 4 bases from V and 1 base from J; junction bases left unmatched: 3. The CDR3 coding sequence is TGTGCCAGCAGCTCAACTAGCGGGGTCCAAGAGACCCAGTACTTC. Protein sequence: CASSSTSGVQETQYF.

Ten or more counts support this clonotype. This sequence joins TRBV28 and TRBJ1-2; TRBD1 matches 7 bases. Germline lookup yields CDR1 MDHEN and CDR2 SYDVKM. V trimming: 6 bases; J trimming: 3 bases; junction bases outside the gene matches: 1. The CDR3 has 12 residues. DNA of the CDR3: TGTGCCAGCAGCGGACAGGACTATGGCTACACCTTC. Translating it yields CASSGQDYGYTF.

The table lists this clonotype with a few counts. CDR3 loop: CATRTSGSYYEQFF. The CDR3 nucleotides read TGTGCCACTAGGACTAGCGGGAGCTATTATGAGCAGTTCTTC. J is TRBJ2-1 and V is TRBV19; 13 positions match TRBD2. The CDR3 is made up of 14 amino acids. The trim removed 10 bases at V and 8 bases at J, leaving 8 bases unmatched. Germline V lookup: CDR1 LNHDA, CDR2 SQIVND (reference sequence).

This clonotype occurred a few times. The V call is TRBV7-2, the J call TRBJ2-1, with TRBD2 matching 8 bases. The germline V gene encodes CDR1 SGHTA and CDR2 FQGNSA. After removal of 1 base from V and 9 bases from J, the junction contained 11 bases not matched to a gene. This CDR3 region has 16 residues. In DNA, the CDR3 is TGTGCCAGCAGCTTAGGAACTGCGGGGGGCCAGAGTGAGCAGTTCTTC. Protein: CASSLGTAGGQSEQFF.

This clonotype occurred a few times. The junction shows a germline mismatch at one end, possibly a read error. The gene calls are TRBV18 and TRBJ2-5; 9 bases line up with TRBD2. The CDR3 consists of 15 residues. The germline V gene encodes CDR1 KGHSH and CDR2 LQKENI. CDR3 amino acids: CASSTPGLARETQYF. The DNA for the CDR3 is TGTGCCAGCTCAACACCGGGACTAGCAAGGGAGACCCAGTACTTC. The variable domain in full, completed from reference TRBV18 and TRBJ2-5, reads NAGVMQNPRHLVRRRGQEARLRCSPMKGHSHVYWYRQLPEEGLKFMVYLQKENIIDESGMPKERFSAEFPKEGPSILRIQQVVRGDSAAYFCASSTPGLARETQYFGPGTRLLVL.

This clonotype occurred many times. The V call is TRBV27, the J call TRBJ1-5, with TRBD1 as a possible D gene (6 bases). The CDR3 contains 14 residues. The ends were cut back, 10 bases at V and 6 bases at J, with 19 bases in the middle. Germline V gene sequence: CDR1 MNHEY, CDR2 SMNVEV (reference sequence). The CDR3 DNA follows: TGTGCCACCCGTAAACGAACAGGGCTTCAGCCCCAGCATTTT. Encoded protein: CATRKRTGLQPQHF.

V gene TRBV19 combines with J gene TRBJ2-1; 8 bases are a match to TRBD1. Germline V lookup: CDR1 LNHDA, CDR2 SQIVND (reference sequence). The CDR3 length is 15 residues. Trimming cost V 5 bases and J 3 bases; bases outside gene matches: 6. The CDR3 nucleotides are TGTGCCAGTAGTGTGTCACAGGGGGTCTACAATGAGCAGTTCTTC. This translates into CASSVSQGVYNEQFF. Complete variable domain (other parts from reference TRBV19 and TRBJ2-1): DGGITQSPKYLFRKEGQNVTLSCEQNLNHDAMYWYRQDPGQGLRLIYYSQIVNDFQKGDIAEGYSVSREKKESFPLTVTSAQKNPTAFYLCASSVSQGVYNEQFFGPGTRLTVL.

There are a few counts of this clonotype. V gene TRBV4-3 combines with J gene TRBJ2-7, with D possibly being TRBD2 (6 bases). Between the trimmed V and J ends, which lost 2 bases and 0 bases, there was a span of 14 bases. Germline V lookup: CDR1 LGHNA, CDR2 YSLEER. The CDR3 runs to 16 residues. This CDR3 reads CASSQIRGSYSYEQYF. In DNA, the CDR3 is TGCGCCAGCAGCCAAATTCGGGGGAGTTACTCCTACGAGCAGTACTTC.